In its sample, the clone carrying this T cell receptor beta chain was seen a few times. TCRdb fed the 5' RACE reads into MiXCR, producing one record per CDR3 protein. The table lists about 96,000 distinct CDR3 sequences, approximately 15% of them singletons. The data belong to a study of T cells of healthy individuals. Germline CDR1 SGDLS, CDR2 YYNGEE. V lost 0 bases to trimming and J lost 0 bases, with 7 bases between them. CDR3 length: 14 residues. The V and J genes are TRBV9 and TRBJ2-7; D not resolved. The clonotype originates from a human donor in good health. CDR3: CASSVDGDSYEQYF. In DNA form, the CDR3 reads TGTGCCAGCAGCGTAGATGGGGACTCCTACGAGCAGTACTTC.